The rows below give T cell receptor beta chains drawn from one sample of a study of T-cell reconstitution after alpha-beta-depleted transplantation in children. TCRdb re-called the PCR reads with MiXCR, one entry per CDR3 protein. Of more than 200,000 distinct CDR3 sequences in the sample, approximately 15% were seen once. Sequencing was performed on PBMCs, mostly from graft donor cells, taken 360 days after TCRalphabeta/CD19-depleted stem cell transplant. The source is a male patient between 2 and 10 years old who had a stem cell transplant for acute lymphoblastic leukemia, so the T cells may come from the graft donor. Each CDR3 is given with its conserved first and last residue. D genes are given only for firm matches. Size is omitted from some rows. Given values are once, few, many or a class for expanded clones.

D	V	J	size	CDR3	DNA
-	TRBV28	TRBJ1-4	-	CASRKAGVANEKLFF	TGTGCCAGCAGAAAGGCGGGGGTCGCTAATGAAAAACTGTTTTTT
TRBD1	TRBV12-3/TRBV12-4	TRBJ1-6	-	CASSSGTGPTPLHF	TGTGCCAGCAGCTCCGGGACAGGGCCAACACCCCTCCACTTT
-	TRBV27	TRBJ1-2	-	CASSFSGRHGYTF	TGTGCCAGCAGTTTTTCGGGGCGCCATGGCTACACCTTC
-	TRBV12-3/TRBV12-4	TRBJ1-2	-	CASTAGVYGYTF	TGTGCCAGCACCGCCGGGGTCTATGGCTACACCTTC
TRBD2	TRBV14	TRBJ2-5	few	CASSYRTGLAGAETQYF	TGTGCCAGCAGCTATCGTACCGGACTAGCCGGGGCAGAGACCCAGTACTTC
-	TRBV6-5	TRBJ1-1	-	CAASFDTEAFF	TGTGCCGCCTCTTTCGATACTGAAGCTTTCTTT
-	TRBV12-3/TRBV12-4	TRBJ2-5	-	CASSSRGLLETQYF	TGTGCCAGCAGTTCCCGGGGGTTGTTGGAGACCCAGTACTTC
-	TRBV20-1	TRBJ2-3	-	CSARDSIITDTQYF	TGCAGTGCTAGAGATTCCATTATCACAGATACGCAGTATTTT
-	TRBV5-1	TRBJ2-5	-	CASSLEQGQETQYF	TGCGCCAGCAGCTTGGAACAGGGCCAAGAGACCCAGTACTTC
-	TRBV27	TRBJ2-3	once	CASSSRFGSERTDTQYF	TGTGCCAGCAGTTCACGATTCGGGTCGGAGCGCACAGATACGCAGTATTTT
-	TRBV12-3/TRBV12-4	TRBJ1-3	-	CASSPRGDGNTIYF	TGTGCCAGCAGTCCACGGGGAGACGGCAACACCATATATTTT
-	TRBV11-2	TRBJ2-1	-	CASSLVGQWSDEQFF	TGTGCCAGCAGCTTAGTAGGGCAGTGGTCCGATGAGCAGTTCTTC
-	TRBV12-3/TRBV12-4	TRBJ2-1	many	CASSFGSSEQFF	TGTGCCAGCAGTTTTGGCTCGTCTGAGCAGTTCTTC
-	TRBV20-1	TRBJ1-1	-	CSARWQINTEAFF	TGCAGTGCTAGATGGCAGATCAACACTGAAGCTTTCTTT
TRBD1	TRBV7-9	TRBJ2-2	-	CASSSGSTGGNTGELFF	TGTGCCAGCAGCTCCGGATCGACAGGGGGCAACACCGGGGAGCTGTTTTTT
TRBD1	TRBV7-9	TRBJ2-3	few	CANSWTGGGDTQYF	TGTGCCAACTCTTGGACAGGGGGCGGAGATACGCAGTATTTT
TRBD2	TRBV20-1	TRBJ2-5	-	CSARGVRETQYF	TGCAGTGCTCGGGGGGTCAGGGAGACCCAGTACTTC
-	TRBV20-1	TRBJ1-1	many	CSATQTSGRANTEAFF	TGCAGTGCAACGCAGACATCGGGCAGGGCGAACACTGAAGCTTTCTTT
TRBD2	TRBV6-2/TRBV6-3	TRBJ2-3	few	CASSYRGTSGSTDTQYF	TGTGCCAGCAGTTACCGGGGGACTAGCGGAAGCACAGATACGCAGTATTTT
-	TRBV10-3	TRBJ1-2	-	CAITNGTVYGYTF	TGTGCCATCACCAACGGAACAGTCTATGGCTACACCTTC
TRBD2	TRBV6-6	TRBJ2-5	-	CASRGLAGGEETQYF	TGTGCCAGCAGAGGACTAGCGGGGGGGGAGGAGACCCAGTACTTC
TRBD2	TRBV7-6	TRBJ2-2	many	CASSPRSGLAITGELFF	TGTGCCAGCAGCCCACGGTCGGGACTAGCTATAACCGGGGAGCTGTTTTTT
TRBD1	TRBV10-2	TRBJ2-7	few	CASSEPGTGPYEQYF	TGCGCCAGCAGTGAGCCCGGGACAGGTCCTTACGAGCAGTACTTC
TRBD2	TRBV7-8	TRBJ2-1	few	CASSLARGLAGDSYNEQFF	TGTGCCAGCAGCTTAGCTAGGGGACTAGCGGGGGACTCCTACAATGAGCAGTTCTTC
-	TRBV5-1	TRBJ1-1	few	CASSLAHGSTEAFF	TGCGCCAGCAGCTTGGCCCATGGGTCCACTGAAGCTTTCTTT
-	TRBV5-1	TRBJ2-7	-	CASSLGGQTSYEQYF	TGCGCCAGCAGCTTAGGGGGACAAACGAGCTACGAGCAGTACTTC
-	TRBV7-2	TRBJ2-7	few	CASSLWERSYEQYF	TGTGCCAGCAGCCTTTGGGAGCGCTCCTACGAGCAGTACTTC
-	TRBV7-8	TRBJ2-2	-	CASSLGGVFGAGELFF	TGTGCCAGCAGCTTAGGCGGGGTGTTTGGAGCCGGGGAGCTGTTTTTT
-	TRBV6-1	TRBJ2-1	few	CASRTGDRVNEQFF	TGTGCCAGCAGAACCGGGGATCGGGTCAACGAGCAGTTCTTC
-	TRBV25-1	TRBJ2-1	-	CASSESAVAVDGNEQFF	TGTGCCAGCAGTGAATCGGCCGTAGCGGTGGACGGTAATGAGCAGTTCTTC
-	TRBV7-2	TRBJ2-1	few	CASSFGLFYNEQFF	TGTGCCAGCAGCTTCGGACTTTTTTACAATGAGCAGTTCTTC
-	TRBV15	TRBJ2-2	-	CATSRDPGNTGELFF	TGTGCCACCAGCAGAGATCCTGGGAACACCGGGGAGCTGTTTTTT
-	TRBV12-3/TRBV12-4	TRBJ1-5	few	CASSLTTQQPQHF	TGTGCCAGCAGTTTAACGACGCAGCAGCCCCAGCATTTT